One T cell receptor beta chain is described in this entry. The antigen remains undetermined. One junction end disagrees with the germline gene, perhaps due to a read error. Germline V gene sequence: CDR1 LGHNA, CDR2 YSLEER. This CDR3 comprises 13 residues. This sample stems from a study of tumor-infiltrating lymphocytes in primary liver carcinoma. The overall study: In every tissue type, samples returned a similar yield of roughly 3.65 to 7.5 million productive TCRbeta reads. Regarding the study as a whole: Against blood, tumors held a significantly higher top-250-clone fraction (p = 0.039). Paired tumor-adjacent and tumor-blood samples overlapped less than tumor region pairs did.

Total RNA and DNA came together from about 19-30 mg of bulk tissue without cell sorting. Total RNA amounting to 500 ng was the source from which TCR beta cDNA was made with a constant-region primer. Each TCR beta library was derived from three nested multiplex PCR rounds that employed slightly modified ARM-PCR. With TRBV1-TRBV30 forward primers and a C-beta reverse primer, the first two PCR rounds were run for approximately 9 cycles each. TCRdb re-called the multiplex PCR reads with MiXCR, one entry per CDR3 protein. Of some 22,000 distinct CDR3 sequences in the sample, approximately 71% were seen once.

Sample: liver tumor tissue from sampling region 5. Subset described: tumor region T5, tumor centre. The chain carries TRBV4-3 and TRBJ2-2; the D gene is possibly TRBD2 (5 bases). This receptor was taken from a woman aged 25-40 years with primary liver carcinoma and hepatitis B virus infection. DNA for the CDR3: TGCGTCAGCAGCTCAATGGGAGCCGGGGAGCTGGTTTTT. It translates to CVSSSMGAGELVF.